What follows are 18 T cell receptor beta chains derived from one specimen sequenced in a study of CD4 and CD8 cells across lung adenocarcinoma regions. TCRdb redid the calling of the PCR reads with MiXCR, one entry per CDR3 protein. In the table there are about 23,000 distinct CDR3 sequences, over 40% of which are singletons. The sample comprised CD4+ T cells from the center of a lung tumor. These receptors originate from a male donor with lung adenocarcinoma. The CD4 and CD8 labels of this study may be unreliable.

CDR3 bases: TGTGCCAGCAGTCCCCCCCGGGTAACTAGCACAGATACGCAGTATTTT. This sequence encodes CASSPPRVTSTDTQYF. The chain is built from TRBV27 and TRBJ2-3; D call uncertain. The CDR3 loop spans 16 amino acids. Germline V gene lookup returns CDR1 MNHEY and CDR2 SMNVEV (reference sequence). The ends were cut back, 5 bases at V and 0 bases at J, with 15 bases in the middle.

As concerns this clonotype: One junction end disagrees with the germline gene, perhaps due to a read error. This sequence joins TRBV10-3 and TRBJ2-2, with D tentatively TRBD1 or TRBD2 (5 bases each). The germline V gene encodes CDR1 ENHRY and CDR2 SYGVKD. The length of the CDR3 is 15 residues. CDR3 sequence reads: CAPCYQAVNTGALYF. CDR3 nucleotides: TGTGCCCCGTGCTACCAGGCGGTGAACACCGGGGCGCTGTATTTT.

Notes on this clonotype: The junction differs from germline at one of its ends, possibly a read error. V usage is TRBV6-1 and J usage is TRBJ2-5; D is tentatively TRBD1 or TRBD2 (7 bases each). The germline V gene has CDR1 MNHNS and CDR2 SASEGT. This CDR3 region has 15 residues. CDR3 region: CASGTAGPLVETQYF. DNA for the CDR3: TGTGCCAGCGGGACAGCGGGGCCCTTGGTAGAGACGCAGTACTTC.

The gene calls are TRBV9 and TRBJ2-1; D might be TRBD1 or TRBD2, each matching 6 bases. Near its end, the DNA agrees better with TRBJ2-7, so the J call may be wrong. The CDR3 consists of 15 residues. CDR1 and CDR2 from the germline V gene are SGDLS and YYNGEE. DNA for the CDR3: TGTGCCAGCAGCGTAGGGTGGGGGGCGGAGAACGAGCAGTACTTC. As protein: CASSVGWGAENEQYF.

This clonotype was recorded at least ten times. The chain is built from TRBV12-3 or TRBV12-4 and TRBJ2-1; 13 bases fit TRBD2. The CDR3 is 17 residues long. V was pared by 1 base and J by 6 bases, with 6 bases of the junction left unmatched. The CDR3 is CASSLGTSGSWANEQFF. CDR3 DNA: TGTGCCAGCAGTTTAGGGACTAGCGGGAGTTGGGCCAATGAGCAGTTCTTC.

This clonotype occurred many times. This rearrangement joins TRBV7-6 to TRBJ2-1; 8 bases line up with TRBD2. V lost 1 base and J lost 8; bases outside the gene matches: 7. The CDR3 consists of 15 residues. The germline CDR1 and CDR2 sequences are SGHVS and FNYEAQ. In DNA, the CDR3 is TGTGCCAGCAGCTTAGTAGAGACTAGCGTCCATGAGCAGTTCTTC. Protein product: CASSLVETSVHEQFF.

Ten or more counts support this clonotype. CDR3 residues: CASRQEISGNTIYF. CDR3 nucleotides: TGTGCCAGCCGCCAGGAAATCTCTGGAAACACCATATATTTT. This chain uses TRBV7-2 with TRBJ1-3; D unresolved. The V and J ends lost 8 bases and 0 bases respectively, with 11 bases between them. There are 14 residues in the CDR3. Germline V gene sequence: CDR1 SGHTA, CDR2 FQGNSA.

Comment on this clonotype: This may arise from a read error, as a much more abundant clone is one base away. The gene calls are TRBV4-2 and TRBJ2-1; weak D call: TRBD2 (7 bases). Per germline, CDR1 LGHNA and CDR2 YNFKEQ. The CDR3 is made up of 16 amino acids. V lost 9 bases and J lost 6, with 24 bases in between. The CDR3 protein is CASSEGGGAGVNEQFF. For the CDR3, the DNA is TGTGCCAGTTCTGAGGGGGGGGGGGCGGGTGTCAATGAGCAGTTCTTC.

The rearrangement uses TRBV6-1 and TRBJ2-1; 9 nucleotides agree with TRBD2. The CDR3 extends over 14 amino acids. The J segment lost 8 bases and the V segment lost 4 bases, leaving 6 bases of the junction unmatched. CDR1 and CDR2 (germline): MNHNS, SASEGT. The CDR3 spells CASSGGGAVYEQFF. The CDR3 bases are TGTGCCAGCAGTGGCGGGGGGGCGGTGTATGAGCAGTTCTTC.

J is TRBJ2-1 and V is TRBV11-3, with 8 bases aligning to TRBD1. Germline loops: CDR1 SGHNT, CDR2 YENEEA. This CDR3 is built from 15 residues. Trimming took 3 bases from V and 4 from J; bases not matched to a gene: 5. As DNA, the CDR3 is TGTGCCAGCAGCTTGGAACAGGGGGGATACAATGAGCAGTTCTTC. Protein product: CASSLEQGGYNEQFF.

The chain joins TRBV7-6 to TRBJ1-1, with D unclear. This CDR3 is built from 13 residues. The ends were cut back, 6 bases at V and 1 base at J, with 9 bases in the middle. Germline V gene data show CDR1 as SGHVS and CDR2 as FNYEAQ. CDR3 sequence: CASRFSKNTEAFF. The CDR3 coding sequence is TGTGCCAGCAGGTTCTCGAAGAACACTGAAGCTTTCTTT.

This clonotype was detected ten times or more. The chain combines TRBV7-8 with TRBJ2-1, with 7 bases aligning to TRBD2. Germline V gene data show CDR1 as SGHVS and CDR2 as FQNEAQ. The CDR3 runs 13 residues. V was pared by 5 bases and J by 10 bases, with 8 bases of the junction left unmatched. CDR3: CASSPGRLMEQFF. The CDR3 DNA reads TGTGCCAGCAGCCCCGGGAGGTTGATGGAGCAGTTCTTC.

The genes are TRBV6-1 and TRBJ2-1; 9 bases are shared with TRBD2. This CDR3 contains 14 residues. With V trimmed by 8 bases and J by 10 bases, 12 bases remained unmatched. The germline V gene encodes CDR1 MNHNS and CDR2 SASEGT. CDR3 bases: TGTGCCAGCGGGACTAGCATTCGTTTATTGGAGCAGTTCTTC. Protein product: CASGTSIRLLEQFF.

The V gene is TRBV6-1, the J gene TRBJ2-2; no firm D call. V was trimmed by 9 bases and J by 10 bases, leaving 24 bases between them. Per germline, CDR1 MNHNS and CDR2 SASEGT. This CDR3 region has 15 residues. CDR3 loop: CARSLQAGITEELFF. The CDR3 DNA reads TGTGCCAGGAGCCTCCAGGCTGGAATTACAGAGGAGCTGTTTTTT.

The chain uses TRBV20-1 and TRBJ2-4; TRBD1 might be the D (5 bases). CDR3 size: 13 residues. V lost 3 bases and J 6 bases, leaving 12 bases between the germline ends. Looked up from germline, CDR1 is DFQATT and CDR2 is SNEGSKA (reference sequence). In DNA, the CDR3 is TGCAGTGCTAGGCCCGGACATGGAAACATTCAGTACTTC. Residues: CSARPGHGNIQYF.

For this clonotype: The junction and the germline gene differ at one end; a read error may be behind it. The chain recombines TRBV27 with TRBJ2-3, with a weak D call TRBD1 (5 bases). The CDR3 runs 12 residues. The germline gives CDR1 MNHEY, CDR2 SMNVEV (reference sequence). The CDR3 is CAGGPGQDTQYF. CDR3 in DNA: TGTGCCGGCGGCCCAGGGCAAGATACCCAGTACTTT.

The rearrangement links TRBV6-5 to TRBJ1-3, with TRBD1 matching 7 bases. Germline assignment: CDR1 MNHEY and CDR2 SVGAGI. J gave up 0 bases and V 1 base, and 6 bases lay outside the gene matches. This CDR3 is built from 17 residues. CDR3 sequence: CASSYYPRGSSGNTIYF. CDR3 nucleotides: TGTGCCAGCAGTTACTACCCCAGGGGGAGCTCTGGAAACACCATATATTTT.

This clonotype appeared a few times. The chain uses TRBV6-5 and TRBJ1-4, with 8 bases matching TRBD1. The CDR3 is 15 residues long. The germline V gene has CDR1 MNHEY and CDR2 SVGAGI. V trimming: 6 bases; J trimming: 3 bases; junction bases outside the gene matches: 6. CDR3 sequence reads: CASRNSDRANEKLFF. CDR3 nucleotides: TGTGCCAGCAGGAACTCGGACAGGGCTAATGAAAAACTGTTTTTT.